The 5 T cell receptor beta chains given below trace back to one sample, sequenced in a study of T cell responses to AZD1222 COVID-19 vaccine. Sequenced by immunoSEQ multiplex PCR; TCRdb stores in-frame clones only, minus some. The sample shows about 100,000 clones, around 90% of them seen only once. This sample comprised peripheral blood, obtained on day 0 of AZD1222 vaccination. These receptor sequences come from an adult in good health.

The chain combines TRBV5-1 with TRBJ1-2, with D tentatively TRBD1 (6 bases). Germline CDR1 reads SGHRS; CDR2 reads YFSETQ. Deletions cut 0 bases from V and 5 bases from J, with 11 bases between. The CDR3 has 14 residues. Written as DNA, the CDR3 is TGCGCCAGCAGCTTGGATTCAGGGGCTTATGGCTACACCTTC. It specifies CASSLDSGAYGYTF.

V and J are TRBV5-5 and TRBJ2-3; possible D gene TRBD1, 6 bases. V lost 4 bases, J lost 4 bases, and 16 bases lay in between. The CDR3 length is 15 residues. Germline V gene data show CDR1 as SGHKS and CDR2 as YYEKEE (reference sequence). For the CDR3, the DNA is TGTGCCAGCAGCCAGGGGATAGGGAGCGCAGATACGCAGTATTTT. Protein product: CASSQGIGSADTQYF.

The rearrangement links TRBV15 to TRBJ1-3; 9 bases are a match to TRBD1. Per the germline V gene, CDR1 is LNHNV and CDR2 is YYDKDF (reference sequence). The CDR3 extends over 16 amino acids. V lost 0 bases to trimming and J lost 5 bases; unmatched junction nucleotides: 5. The CDR3 region is CATSRDRGTGRNTIYF. Here the CDR3 DNA reads TGTGCCACCAGCAGAGATCGAGGGACAGGGCGAAACACCATATATTTT.

The V call is TRBV7-3, the J call TRBJ2-7; 7 nucleotides align to TRBD2. This CDR3 region has 12 residues. V was clipped by 7 bases and J by 4 bases; unmatched bases: 4. Per the germline V gene, CDR1 is SGHTA and CDR2 is FQGTGA. CDR3 coding DNA: TGTGCCAGCAATCTAGCGGAATACGAGCAGTACTTC. Its protein is CASNLAEYEQYF.

This sequence joins TRBV10-3 and TRBJ2-3; D not certain. The CDR3 spans 13 residues. From germline, CDR1 is ENHRY and CDR2 SYGVKD. V lost 7 bases and J lost 2, with 10 bases in between. CDR3 region: CAIMSQPTDTQYF. The CDR3 DNA reads as TGTGCCATCATGTCCCAACCCACAGATACGCAGTATTTT.